This T cell receptor beta chain was profiled in a study of STAT3 mutations in large granular lymphocyte leukemia. Study background: Under 50% of treated T-LGLL patients showed hematologic response to immunosuppression. Regarding the study as a whole: In several patients, dominant TCR clone burden exceeded STAT3 mutant burden. After therapy, about 35% of the 18 patients switched clonotypes, all new clones STAT3 wild type. In T-cell large granular lymphocyte leukemia, about half of patients showed multiple immunodominant subclonotypes.

About this clone: Its antigen remains unknown.

Assay used: immunoSEQ multiplex PCR; TCRdb lists only in-frame clones, some missing. The table lists some 27,000 clones, roughly 80% of them singletons. Germline V CDR1 and CDR2: MNHEY, SMNVEV (reference sequence). V shed 7 bases and J shed 0 bases, with 2 bases lying between them. The CDR3 totals 11 residues. The J gene is TRBJ2-3, the V gene TRBV27, with no clear D. The origin of this receptor is a woman in her fifties or sixties with T-cell large granular lymphocyte leukemia. Some clones in this sample may be carry-over from other donors' samples. The specimen was peripheral blood mononuclear cells. The CDR3 DNA reads as TGTGCCAGCATGAGCACAGATACGCAGTATTTT. Translation gives CASMSTDTQYF.